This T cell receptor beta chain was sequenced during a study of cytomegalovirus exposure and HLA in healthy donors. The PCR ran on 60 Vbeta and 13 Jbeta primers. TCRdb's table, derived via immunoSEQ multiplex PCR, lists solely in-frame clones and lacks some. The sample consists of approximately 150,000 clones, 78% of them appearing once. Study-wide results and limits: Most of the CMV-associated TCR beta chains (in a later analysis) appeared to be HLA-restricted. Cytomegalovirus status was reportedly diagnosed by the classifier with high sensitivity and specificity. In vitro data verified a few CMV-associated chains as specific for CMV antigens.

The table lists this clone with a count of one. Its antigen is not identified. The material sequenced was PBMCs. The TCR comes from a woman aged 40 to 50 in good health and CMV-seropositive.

CDR3 sequence: CASSLAVGTQETQYF. CDR3 coding DNA: TGCGCCAGCAGCTTGGCGGTTGGGACACAGGAGACCCAGTACTTC. J is TRBJ2-5 and V is TRBV5-1; tentative D call: TRBD1 (6 bases). V was trimmed by 0 bases and J by 5 bases, leaving 14 bases between them. The CDR3 consists of 15 residues. CDR1 is SGHRS, CDR2 YFSETQ, per germline.